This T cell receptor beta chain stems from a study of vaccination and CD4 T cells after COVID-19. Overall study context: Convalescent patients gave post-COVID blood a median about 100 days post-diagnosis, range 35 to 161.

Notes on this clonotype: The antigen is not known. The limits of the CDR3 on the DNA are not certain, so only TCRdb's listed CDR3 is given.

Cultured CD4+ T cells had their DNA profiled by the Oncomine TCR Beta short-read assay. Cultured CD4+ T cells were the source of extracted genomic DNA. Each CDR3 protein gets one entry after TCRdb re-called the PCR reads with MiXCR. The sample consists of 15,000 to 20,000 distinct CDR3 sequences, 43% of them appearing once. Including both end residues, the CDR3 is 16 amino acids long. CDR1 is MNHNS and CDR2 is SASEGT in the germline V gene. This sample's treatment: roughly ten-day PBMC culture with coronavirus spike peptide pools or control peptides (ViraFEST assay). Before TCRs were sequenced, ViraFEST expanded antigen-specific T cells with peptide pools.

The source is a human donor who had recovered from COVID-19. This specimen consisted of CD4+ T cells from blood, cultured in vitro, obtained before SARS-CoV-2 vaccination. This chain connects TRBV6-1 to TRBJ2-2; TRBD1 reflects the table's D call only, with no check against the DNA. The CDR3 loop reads CASSTSRGGETGELFF.